Here is one T cell receptor (beta chain) with its context. Eight separate reactions for every sample produced the cDNA. TCRalpha and TCRbeta cDNA went through nested PCRs of approximately 16 and 9 cycles, two in total. TCRdb re-analyzed the 5' RACE reads; it lists each CDR3 protein once, without DNA. This sample's clone table lists 150,000 or so distinct CDR3 sequences. The data derive from a study of monozygotic twins with inflammatory bowel disease. CDR1 and CDR2 (germline): LGHDT, YNNKEL (reference sequence). This CDR3 region has 18 residues. The V and J genes are TRBV3-1 and TRBJ2-3; TCRdb gives TRBD2 as the D gene, but with no DNA this cannot be confirmed. Sequenced sample: blood. The clonotype was recovered from a human donor with ulcerative colitis or Crohn's disease, or a healthy co-twin of an affected twin (not recorded which). This chain's CDR3 is CASSQDGMGLWATDTQYF.